This TCR beta chain is drawn from a study of T cells in Graves' hyperthyroidism and ophthalmopathy (dated by TCRdb to the late 2010s). Broadly, across the study: Peripheral blood was sampled at the time of initial diagnosis, prior to any treatment. A discovery cohort of approximately 100 patients, roughly 45 with Graves' ophthalmopathy and about 58 with stable Graves' hyperthyroidism, was used to find distinguishing TCR V-J signatures. An independent validation cohort of around 19 hyperthyroidism patients and roughly 16 patients who later progressed to ophthalmopathy tested prospective prediction of ophthalmopathy. The 95 to 100 discovery patients were divided at random into training and test sets in a 7:3 ratio. In addition, the study compared T-cell repertoires in thyroid tissue and in blood from roughly six Graves' hyperthyroidism patients. Following sampling, methimazole starting at 30 mg daily was given to hyperthyroidism patients, and high-dose intravenous methylprednisolone was given to ophthalmopathy patients. According to the paper, TCR Vbeta CDR3 sequencing was carried out on 120 to 150 peripheral blood samples, which came from approximately 41 ophthalmopathy, some 73 hyperthyroidism and approximately 17 progressor patients. Broad study findings and their caveats: No statistical method was used to set the sample size in advance, and investigators knew the group allocation. Ophthalmopathy was separated from stable hyperthyroidism by a 13 V-J signature model, with 85% to 90% sensitivity and about 81% specificity obtained in cross-validation and 80%/75% obtained in testing. Most expanded thyroid clonotypes (frequency above 0.001) were also detected in blood, a finding suggesting that blood repertoires may reflect thyroid immune responses. In validation, the model predicted progression to ophthalmopathy a median of 6.5 months before onset, with roughly 71% sensitivity and 72.22% specificity.

The TCR beta CDR3 regions were amplified from RNA transcripts. A first-round RT-PCR of the TCR CDR3 used the HTBI primer set with the Qiagen OneStep RT-PCR kit. The libraries were constructed in a second round of multiplex PCR and then size-selected and purified. Sequencing of the libraries was done on an Illumina HiSeq2000 using paired-end 100 bp reads. In the authors' own workflow: SOAPnuke was used to process the raw data, removing reads that contained adapters or uncalled bases, had a mean Phred below 15, or lacked an exact match to the constant primer or identifier. COPE v1.2.5 was used to merge high-quality paired reads, and clonotypes were defined as unique nucleotide sequences. MiTCR v1.1 was used to align clonotypes to the IMGT TRBV, TRBD and TRBJ reference segments. The analysis was restricted to V-J combinations with a frequency above 0.0001, which together covered about 99% of the repertoires. The TCS score was defined as the ratio of F50 (clonal expansion) to E x V (chaos), calculated using BLOSUM62-based TCRdist between CDR3 peptides within each V-J. Welch's t-statistics and random forest reduced 500 to 550 V-J features to roughly 13, which were used in a naive Bayes classifier (R e1071). In TCRdb, the public reads were trimmed at Q25 with fastp and aligned with MiXCR, with productive beta chains retained. A single entry per CDR3 protein holds the most common genes and DNA from its merged rows. The V and J calls, along with clone size, are taken from TCRdb and not from the paper's own processing. The sample includes around 280,000 distinct CDR3 sequences, with about an eighth observed a single time. Approximately 7.8% of the sample is taken by the ten largest.

This clonotype was picked up many times. Its antigen has not been determined. Within one base of it there is no much larger clone, and no base qualities were kept. The CDR3 sequence holds 16 residues, the cysteine and phenylalanine included. Only the CDR3 region is kept as DNA, spanning 48 bases read in frame from base 1. V is pared back by 5 bases and J by 0 bases, with 16 bases lying between the germline termini. The CDR1 and CDR2 encoded by the germline V gene (reference sequence) are MNHEY and SMNVEV. The hyperthyroidism patients were between 18 and 65 years old and newly diagnosed, with a disease duration of less than 2 months. Patients with uncontrolled infections, other autoimmune diseases, pregnancy or lactation were excluded. Diagnoses were based on clinical symptoms, serum thyroxine and TRAb, thyroid ultrasound and orbital computed tomography. Blood from progressor patients was collected at the time of first diagnosis with hyperthyroidism, before any ophthalmopathy symptoms had appeared. Ficoll-Paque density gradient centrifugation was used to isolate PBMCs from approximately 11 ml of fresh peripheral blood. Progressor patients were initially diagnosed with Graves' hyperthyroidism and developed ophthalmopathy during follow-up. Total RNA was extracted using Trizol reagent, and RNA quality was assessed on an Agilent 2100 Bioanalyzer.

The rearranged segments are TRBV27 and TRBJ1-1; matching of 5 bases hints at TRBD1 as the D gene. Sequencing used blood. The TCR originated in a woman in her 30s with Graves' hyperthyroidism that later progressed to Graves' ophthalmopathy. The DNA is TGTGCCAGCAGTAGCACTGGGACCATTTTGAACACTGAAGCTTTCTTT. It encodes CASSSTGTILNTEAFF.